Listed here is a single T cell receptor (beta chain). The data originate from a study of cytomegalovirus exposure and HLA in healthy donors. At the level of the study: A data release that came early held approximately 85 million unique TCRs from HLA-typed donors.

Both 60 Vbeta primers and 13 Jbeta primers went into the PCR. The method was immunoSEQ multiplex PCR; TCRdb's version includes in-frame clones alone and lacks a portion of them. The data show roughly 99,000 clones, approximately 79% seen once. Germline lookup yields CDR1 SGDLS and CDR2 YYNGEE. V lost 4 bases and J lost 0, with 11 bases in between. The CDR3 contains 15 residues. This chain joins TRBV9 and TRBJ2-1; D is perhaps TRBD2 (5 bases). Sequencing was carried out using PBMCs. This sequence was found in a woman aged 40 to 55 in good health and CMV-seropositive. CDR3: CASSSLGSSYNEQFF. The CDR3 nucleotides are TGTGCCAGCAGCTCCCTTGGGAGCTCCTACAATGAGCAGTTCTTC.